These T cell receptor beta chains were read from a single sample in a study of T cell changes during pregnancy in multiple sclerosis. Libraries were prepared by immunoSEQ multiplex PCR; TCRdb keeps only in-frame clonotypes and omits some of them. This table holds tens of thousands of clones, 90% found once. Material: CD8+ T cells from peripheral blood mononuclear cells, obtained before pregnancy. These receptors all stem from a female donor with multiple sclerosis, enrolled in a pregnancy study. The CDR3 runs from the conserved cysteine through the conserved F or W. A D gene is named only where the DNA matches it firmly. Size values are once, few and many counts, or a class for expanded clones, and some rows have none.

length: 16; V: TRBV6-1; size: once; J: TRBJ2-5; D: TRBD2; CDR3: CASSDWAGGLQETQYF; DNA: TGTGCCAGCAGTGATTGGGCGGGGGGGCTCCAAGAGACCCAGTACTTC
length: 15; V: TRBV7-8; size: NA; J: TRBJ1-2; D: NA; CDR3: CASSLSSGTNYGYTF; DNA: TGTGCCAGCAGCTTAAGTAGCGGGACTAACTATGGCTACACCTTC
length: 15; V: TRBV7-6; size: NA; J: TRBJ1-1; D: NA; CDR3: CASSPGTAKYTEAFF; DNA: TGTGCCAGCAGCCCCGGGACTGCCAAGTACACTGAAGCTTTCTTT
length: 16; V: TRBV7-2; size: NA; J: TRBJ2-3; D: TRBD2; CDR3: CASSWGLAGVTDTQYF; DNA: TGTGCCAGCAGCTGGGGGCTAGCGGGAGTCACAGATACGCAGTATTTT
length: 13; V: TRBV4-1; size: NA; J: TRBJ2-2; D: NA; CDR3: CASSQDFTGELFF; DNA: TGCGCCAGCAGCCAAGACTTTACCGGGGAGCTGTTTTTT
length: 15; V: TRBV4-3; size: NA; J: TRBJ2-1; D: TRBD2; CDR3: CASSQSLAGGNEQFF; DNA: TGCGCCAGCAGCCAAAGCCTAGCGGGGGGAAATGAGCAGTTCTTC
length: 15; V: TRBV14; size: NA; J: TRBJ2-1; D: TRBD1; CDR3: CASSQRQGAGNEQFF; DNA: TGTGCCAGCAGCCAGAGACAGGGGGCGGGCAATGAGCAGTTCTTC
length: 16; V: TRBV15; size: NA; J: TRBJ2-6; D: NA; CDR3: CATSRVEGAGANVLTF; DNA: TGTGCCACCAGCAGAGTGGAAGGGGCTGGGGCCAACGTCCTGACTTTC
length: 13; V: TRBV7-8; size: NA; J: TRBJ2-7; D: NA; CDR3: CASSLSRLYEQYF; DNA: TGTGCCAGCAGCTTGTCGAGACTCTACGAGCAGTACTTC
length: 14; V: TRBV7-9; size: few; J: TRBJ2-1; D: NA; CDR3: CAMIQEAFINEQFF; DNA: TGTGCCATGATACAGGAAGCCTTTATCAATGAGCAGTTCTTC
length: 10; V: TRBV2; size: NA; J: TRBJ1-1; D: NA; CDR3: CARQLVEAFF; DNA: TGTGCCAGGCAGTTGGTTGAAGCTTTCTTT
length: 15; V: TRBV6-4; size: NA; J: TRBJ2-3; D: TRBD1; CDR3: CASSDSGQGSDTQYF; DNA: TGTGCCAGCAGTGACTCGGGACAGGGCTCAGATACGCAGTATTTT
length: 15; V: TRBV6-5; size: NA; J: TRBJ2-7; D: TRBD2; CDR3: CASSYGEGSSYEQYF; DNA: TGTGCCAGCAGTTACGGGGAGGGTAGCTCCTACGAGCAGTACTTC
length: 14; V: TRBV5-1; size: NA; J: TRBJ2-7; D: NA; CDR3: CASSLAAGSYEQYF; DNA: TGCGCCAGCAGCTTGGCGGCAGGGTCCTACGAGCAGTACTTC
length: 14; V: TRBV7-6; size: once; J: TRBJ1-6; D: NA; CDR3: CASSLGGGSSPLHF; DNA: TGTGCCAGCAGCTTGGGTGGGGGGTCGTCACCCCTCCACTTT
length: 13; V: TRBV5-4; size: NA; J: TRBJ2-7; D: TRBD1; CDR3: CASKPQGAYEQYF; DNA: TGTGCCAGCAAACCACAGGGGGCCTACGAGCAGTACTTC
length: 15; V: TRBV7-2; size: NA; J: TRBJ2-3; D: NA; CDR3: CASSLRRTVPDTQYF; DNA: TGTGCCAGCAGCTTACGGAGGACAGTACCAGATACGCAGTATTTT
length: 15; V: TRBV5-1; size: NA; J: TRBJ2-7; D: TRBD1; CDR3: CASSPRDRGTYEQYF; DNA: TGCGCCAGCAGCCCCCGGGACAGGGGAACCTACGAGCAGTACTTC
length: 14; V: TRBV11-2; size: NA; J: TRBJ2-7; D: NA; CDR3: CASSLDRGGNEQYF; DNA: TGTGCCAGCAGCTTAGATCGAGGAGGGAACGAGCAGTACTTC
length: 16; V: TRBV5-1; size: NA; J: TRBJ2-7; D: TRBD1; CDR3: CASSWDRERKAYEQYF; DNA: TGCGCCAGCAGCTGGGACAGAGAGAGGAAAGCCTACGAGCAGTACTTC
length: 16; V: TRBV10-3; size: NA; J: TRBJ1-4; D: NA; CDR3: CAISDVGGGTNEKLFF; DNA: TGTGCCATCAGTGACGTGGGGGGTGGAACTAATGAAAAACTGTTTTTT
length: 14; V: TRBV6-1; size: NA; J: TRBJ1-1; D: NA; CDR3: CAIDSPDLNTEAFF; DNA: TGTGCCATCGACTCCCCGGATTTGAACACTGAAGCTTTCTTT
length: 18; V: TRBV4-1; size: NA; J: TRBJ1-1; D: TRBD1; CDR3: CASSHVPGTGGADTEAFF; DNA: TGCGCCAGCAGCCATGTGCCCGGTACAGGGGGCGCGGACACTGAAGCTTTCTTT
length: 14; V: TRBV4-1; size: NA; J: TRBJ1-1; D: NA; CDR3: CASSQVGGLTEVFF; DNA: TGCGCCAGCAGCCAAGTCGGGGGACTCACTGAAGTTTTCTTT
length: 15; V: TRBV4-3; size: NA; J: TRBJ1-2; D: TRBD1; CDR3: CASSQDYRGLNGYTF; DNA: TGCGCCAGCAGCCAAGATTACAGGGGGCTCAATGGCTACACCTTC
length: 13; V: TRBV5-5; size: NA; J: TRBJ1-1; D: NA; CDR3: CASSLYGQLEAFF; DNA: TGTGCCAGCAGCTTGTATGGACAGCTTGAAGCTTTCTTT
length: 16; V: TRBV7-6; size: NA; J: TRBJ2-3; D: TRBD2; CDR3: CASSLMAGGSTDTQYF; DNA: TGTGCCAGCAGCTTAATGGCGGGGGGCTCTACAGATACGCAGTATTTT
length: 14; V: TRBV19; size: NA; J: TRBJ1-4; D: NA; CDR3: CASTGDFPNEKLFF; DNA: TGTGCCAGTACTGGGGACTTCCCTAATGAAAAACTGTTTTTT
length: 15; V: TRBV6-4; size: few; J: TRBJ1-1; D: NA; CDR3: CASSPSGGTNTEAFF; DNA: TGTGCCAGCAGCCCCTCGGGGGGTACGAACACTGAAGCTTTCTTT
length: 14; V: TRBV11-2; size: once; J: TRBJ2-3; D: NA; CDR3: CASSRERATDTQYF; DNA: TGTGCCAGCAGCCGCGAGAGGGCCACAGATACGCAGTATTTT
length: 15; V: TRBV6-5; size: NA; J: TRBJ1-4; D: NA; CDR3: CASRTIGGGQEKLFF; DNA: TGTGCCAGCAGGACGATCGGGGGGGGCCAGGAAAAACTGTTTTTT
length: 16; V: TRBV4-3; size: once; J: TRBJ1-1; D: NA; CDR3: CASSQGTGGLNTEAFF; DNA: TGCGCCAGCAGCCAAGGAACGGGAGGGCTAAACACTGAAGCTTTCTTT
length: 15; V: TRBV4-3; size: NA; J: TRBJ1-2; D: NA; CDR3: CASSQVGTANYGYTF; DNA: TGCGCCAGCAGCCAAGTGGGCACTGCTAACTATGGCTACACCTTC
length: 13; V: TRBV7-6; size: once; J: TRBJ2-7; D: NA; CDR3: CASSPVSSYEQYF; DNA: TGTGCCAGCAGCCCGGTCTCTTCCTACGAGCAGTACTTC
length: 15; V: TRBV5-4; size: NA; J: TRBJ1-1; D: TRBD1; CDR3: CASSPGQGMNTEAFF; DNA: TGTGCCAGCAGCCCCGGACAGGGGATGAACACTGAAGCTTTCTTT
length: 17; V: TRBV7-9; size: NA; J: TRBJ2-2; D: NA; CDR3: CASSLPSEGSNTGELFF; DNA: TGTGCCAGCAGCTTACCTTCAGAGGGATCGAACACCGGGGAGCTGTTTTTT
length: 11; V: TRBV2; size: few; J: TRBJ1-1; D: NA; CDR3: CASRGGIVAFF; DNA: TGTGCCAGCAGAGGAGGGATCGTGGCTTTCTTT
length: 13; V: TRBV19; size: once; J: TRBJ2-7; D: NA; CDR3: CASSMGPAYEQYF; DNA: TGTGCCAGTAGTATGGGCCCAGCCTACGAGCAGTACTTC
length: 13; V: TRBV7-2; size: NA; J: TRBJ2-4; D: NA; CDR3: CASSLGGGNIQYF; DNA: TGTGCCAGCAGCTTAGGTGGGGGCAACATTCAGTACTTC
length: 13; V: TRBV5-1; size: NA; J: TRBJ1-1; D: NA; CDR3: CASSLSLNTEAFF; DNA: TGCGCCAGCAGCTTGTCCTTGAACACTGAAGCTTTCTTT
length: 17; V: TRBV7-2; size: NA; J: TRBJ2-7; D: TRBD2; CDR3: CASSPLPLSGGAYEQYF; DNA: TGTGCCAGCAGCCCACTCCCCCTTAGCGGGGGGGCCTACGAGCAGTACTTC
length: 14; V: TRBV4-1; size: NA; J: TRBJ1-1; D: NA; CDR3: CASSHTGRGGEAFF; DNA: TGCGCCAGCAGCCATACCGGGAGGGGAGGAGAAGCTTTCTTT
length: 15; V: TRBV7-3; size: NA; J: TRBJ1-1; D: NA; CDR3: CASSLSPGGQTEAFF; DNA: TGTGCCAGCAGCTTATCCCCGGGGGGGCAGACTGAAGCTTTCTTT
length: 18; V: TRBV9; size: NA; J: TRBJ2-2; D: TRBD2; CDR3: CASSASGGKNTNTGELFF; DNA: TGTGCCAGCAGCGCTAGCGGGGGGAAAAACACGAACACCGGGGAGCTGTTTTTT
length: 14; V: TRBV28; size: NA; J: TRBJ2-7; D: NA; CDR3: CASTEALRGGEQYF; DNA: TGTGCCAGCACCGAAGCCCTCAGGGGCGGCGAGCAGTACTTC
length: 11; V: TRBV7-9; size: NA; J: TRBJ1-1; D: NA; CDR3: CASSLRTEAFF; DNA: TGTGCCAGCAGCTTGAGGACTGAAGCTTTCTTT
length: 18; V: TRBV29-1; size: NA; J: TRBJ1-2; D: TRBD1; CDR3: CSVYSRRTGGRESYGYTF; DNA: TGCAGCGTTTACTCCCGACGGACAGGGGGGAGGGAGTCATATGGCTACACCTTC
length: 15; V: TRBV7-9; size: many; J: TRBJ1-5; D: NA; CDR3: CASSPDIFGSQPQHF; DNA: TGTGCCAGCAGCCCGGACATTTTTGGTAGTCAGCCCCAGCATTTT
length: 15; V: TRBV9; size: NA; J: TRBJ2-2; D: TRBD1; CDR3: CASSPDRGRAGELFF; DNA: TGTGCCAGCAGCCCCGACAGGGGGCGGGCCGGGGAGCTGTTTTTT
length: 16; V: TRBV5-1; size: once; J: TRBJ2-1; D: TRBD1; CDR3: CASSLDGQGAYNEQFF; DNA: TGCGCCAGCAGCTTGGACGGACAGGGGGCCTACAATGAGCAGTTCTTC
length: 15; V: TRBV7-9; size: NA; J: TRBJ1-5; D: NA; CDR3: CASSLGSGGHQPQHF; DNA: TGTGCCAGCAGCTTAGGATCGGGGGGGCATCAGCCCCAGCATTTT
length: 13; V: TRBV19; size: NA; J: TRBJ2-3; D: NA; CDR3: CASNQGQVDTQYF; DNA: TGTGCCAGTAATCAGGGGCAGGTAGATACGCAGTATTTT
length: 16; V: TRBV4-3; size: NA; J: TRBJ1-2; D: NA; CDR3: CASSHVDSQVRYGYTF; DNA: TGCGCCAGCAGCCATGTGGACAGCCAGGTTCGGTATGGCTACACCTTC
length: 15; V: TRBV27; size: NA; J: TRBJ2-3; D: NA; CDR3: CASSLGSGSTDTQYF; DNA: TGTGCCAGCAGTTTGGGCAGCGGCAGCACAGATACGCAGTATTTT
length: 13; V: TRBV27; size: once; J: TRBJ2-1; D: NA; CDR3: CASRDSSYNEQFF; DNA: TGTGCCAGCCGGGACTCCTCCTACAATGAGCAGTTCTTC
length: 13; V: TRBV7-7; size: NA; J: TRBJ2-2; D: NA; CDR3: CASSPGVTGELFF; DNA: TGTGCCAGCAGCCCCGGAGTCACCGGGGAGCTGTTTTTT
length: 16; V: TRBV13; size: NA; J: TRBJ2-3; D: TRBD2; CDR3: CASSPGLAFSTDTQYF; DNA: TGTGCCAGCAGCCCCGGACTAGCCTTTAGCACAGATACGCAGTATTTT
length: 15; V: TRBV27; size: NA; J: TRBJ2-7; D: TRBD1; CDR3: CASSPHRGNSYEQYF; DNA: TGTGCCAGCAGTCCCCACAGGGGGAACTCCTACGAGCAGTACTTC
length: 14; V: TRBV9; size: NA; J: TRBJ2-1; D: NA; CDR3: CASSVKTGGDEQFF; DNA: TGTGCCAGCAGCGTAAAAACGGGTGGCGATGAGCAGTTCTTC
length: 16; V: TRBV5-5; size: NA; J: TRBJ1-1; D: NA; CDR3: CASSPKFDGDFTEAFF; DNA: TGTGCCAGCAGCCCGAAGTTTGATGGGGACTTCACTGAAGCTTTCTTT